The present TCR beta chain was sequenced within a study of tumor-infiltrating lymphocytes in glioblastoma multiforme. Findings and caveats of the study: The T cells in this sample were not sorted into functional subsets. Detected clone frequencies may not reflect cell counts, being RNA-based.

Multiple V-beta primers and a C-beta primer amplified TCRB from RNA. TCRdb reanalysed the multiplex PCR reads using MiXCR and keeps one entry per CDR3 protein. The sample lists around 30,000 distinct CDR3 sequences, 50% to 75% occurring once. About this clonotype itself: The antigen is unknown.

Germline trimming cut 0 bases from V and 8 bases from J; bases unmatched to any gene: 4. Germline V lookup: CDR1 SGHNT, CDR2 YENEEA. This CDR3 has 15 residues. The V and J genes are TRBV11-3 and TRBJ2-1; 10 bases map to TRBD2. The sequence was obtained from a male donor with glioblastoma. The material sequenced was brain tumor tissue. In DNA form, the CDR3 reads TGTGCCAGCAGCTTAGATCTAGCGGGAGCGGATGAGCAGTTCTTC. This translates into CASSLDLAGADEQFF. Variable domain in full (rest from reference TRBV11-3 and TRBJ2-1): EAGVVQSPRYKIIEKKQPVAFWCNPISGHNTLYWYLQNLGQGPELLIRYENEEAVDDSQLPKDRFSAERLKGVDSTLKIQPAELGDSAVYLCASSLDLAGADEQFFGPGTRLTVL.